This entry features one TCR beta chain sequence. What it binds is not known. The whole isolated RNA underwent reverse transcription, so sequencing captured expressed TCRB transcripts. Roughly 3.6 million reads per sample on average were obtained from naive, central memory and regulatory T cell samples. Clones were read by immunoSEQ multiplex PCR, and TCRdb kept only the in-frame ones, dropping some. The repertoire consists of 860,000 or so clones, with around a sixth occurring once and the leading ten covering 0.02% to 0.025%. This CDR3 spans 13 amino acids. Germline CDR1 MDHEN, CDR2 SYDVKM. V lost 0 bases, J lost 2 bases, and 4 bases lay in between. This entry belongs to a study of beta chain features in type 1 diabetes. Study in general: Summed over all samples, the examined sorted cells came to 107,917,701. The study, taken as a whole, reports: Sequencing the cDNA could make cells with high TCR expression show up more than they should.

CD45RO/CCR7/CD25/CD127/CD95/CD27 staining was used to isolate CD4+ naive, central memory, regulatory and stem cell-like memory cells by sorting. This TCR came from a woman aged 18-30 years in good health. The rearrangement links TRBV28 to TRBJ1-2; D not certain. Sequences were obtained from naive CD4+ T cells from blood. This chain's CDR3 is CASSLWGNYGYTF. In DNA, the CDR3 is TGTGCCAGCAGTTTATGGGGCAACTATGGCTACACCTTC.